Here is one T cell receptor (beta chain) with its context. The antigen this receptor binds is unknown. Base qualities are not provided; no much larger clone lies one nucleotide away. Trimming accounts for 4 bases at V and 3 bases at J, while the number of junction bases matched to no gene is 4. The CDR3 runs 15 amino acids, cysteine and phenylalanine included. Just the 45-base CDR3 DNA is kept, in frame starting at base 1. From a lookup of the germline V gene, CDR1 and CDR2 are SGHNT and YENEEA. The receptor library was made with the immunoSEQ multiplex PCR assay. In TCRdb, the immuneACCESS table is reduced to in-frame sequences with V and J assigned. These tables do not hold every clone; where another copy was compared, an unresolved V gene accounts for under half, and the others remain unexplained. Across this sample there are about 49,000 clones, with almost 95% seen only once. The ten largest clones capture roughly 0.92% of the sample.

The sample is drawn from a study of T cell changes during pregnancy in multiple sclerosis (dated by TCRdb to between 2019 and 2020). A note on the overall study: The study examined how the T cell repertoire changed over the course of pregnancy in women with multiple sclerosis.

The clonotype originates from a female donor with multiple sclerosis, enrolled in a pregnancy study. The specimen was peripheral blood, collected after pregnancy. The chain was built from TRBV11-3 and TRBJ2-7, with 12 bases matching TRBD1. The CDR3 protein sequence reads: CASSSGTGGLYEQYF. The nucleotide sequence is TGTGCCAGCAGCTCTGGGACAGGGGGCCTCTACGAGCAGTACTTC.